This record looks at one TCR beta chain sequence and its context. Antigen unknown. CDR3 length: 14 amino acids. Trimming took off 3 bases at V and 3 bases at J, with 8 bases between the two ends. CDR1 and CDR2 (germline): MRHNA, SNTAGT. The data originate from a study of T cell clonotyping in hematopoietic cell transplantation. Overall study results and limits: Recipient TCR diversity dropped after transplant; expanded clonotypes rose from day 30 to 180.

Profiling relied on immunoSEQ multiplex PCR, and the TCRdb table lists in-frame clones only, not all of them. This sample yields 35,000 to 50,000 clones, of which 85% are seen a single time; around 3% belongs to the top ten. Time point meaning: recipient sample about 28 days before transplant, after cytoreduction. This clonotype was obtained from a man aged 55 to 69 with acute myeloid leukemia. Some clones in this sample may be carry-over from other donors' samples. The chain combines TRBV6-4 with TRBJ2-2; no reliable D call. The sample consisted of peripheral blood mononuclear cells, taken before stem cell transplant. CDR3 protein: CASSDSSHTGELFF. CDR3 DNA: TGTGCCAGCAGTGATTCCAGCCACACCGGGGAGCTGTTTTTT.